This T cell receptor (beta chain) was identified in a study of blood T cell repertoires in COVID-19. Whole-study context: Whether acute or convalescent, the COVID-19 samples came from the United States, Italy and Spain. The analysed material was cDNA or gDNA that came from T cells, B-cell-depleted T cells, or PBMCs.

Per the authors' pipeline: Scientists estimated how many nucleated cells there were by amplifying reference gene primers. The method was immunoSEQ multiplex PCR; TCRdb's version includes in-frame clones alone and lacks a portion of them. V, J and clone size reflect that table, while D and trimming were determined from the DNA. The sample lists approximately 250,000 clones, 83% seen once, with 3.5% to 5.5% in the top ten. This CDR3 spans 16 amino acids. Trimming cost V 6 bases and J 7 bases; bases outside gene matches: 13. Germline V gene sequence: CDR1 SNHLY, CDR2 FYNNEI. The J gene is TRBJ2-1, the V gene TRBV2, with 9 bases aligning to TRBD2. The material sequenced was peripheral blood. The clonotype originates from a man between 60 and 70 years old who had recovered from COVID-19. As DNA, the CDR3 is TGTGCCAGCAGATCTGCGCCGGGACTAGCTAAAAATGAGCAGTTCTTC. Protein product: CASRSAPGLAKNEQFF.